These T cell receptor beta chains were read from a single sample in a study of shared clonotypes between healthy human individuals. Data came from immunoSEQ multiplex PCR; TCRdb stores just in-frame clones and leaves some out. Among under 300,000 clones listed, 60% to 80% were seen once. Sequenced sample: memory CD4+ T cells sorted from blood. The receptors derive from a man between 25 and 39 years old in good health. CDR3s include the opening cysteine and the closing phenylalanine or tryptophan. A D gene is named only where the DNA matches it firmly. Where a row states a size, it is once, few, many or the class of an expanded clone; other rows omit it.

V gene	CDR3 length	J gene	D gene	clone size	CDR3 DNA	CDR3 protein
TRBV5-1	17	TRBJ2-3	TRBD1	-	TGCGCCAGCAGCTTGGCCCAAAGAACAGGGGGCACAGATACGCAGTATTTT	CASSLAQRTGGTDTQYF
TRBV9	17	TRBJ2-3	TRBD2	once	TGTGCCAGCAGCGCGACCCCACAACTAGCGGGAGGAGATACGCAGTATTTT	CASSATPQLAGGDTQYF
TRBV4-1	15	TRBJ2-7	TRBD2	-	TGCGCCAGCAGTTCCTTAGCGGGACTCTCCTACAAGCAGTACTTC	CASSSLAGLSYKQYF
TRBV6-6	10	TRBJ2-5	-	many	TGTGCCACAGGGACCGAGACCCAGTACTTC	CATGTETQYF
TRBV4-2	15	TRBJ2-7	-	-	TGTGCCAGCAGCCGAGGAACAGCGAACTCCTACGAGCAGTACTTC	CASSRGTANSYEQYF
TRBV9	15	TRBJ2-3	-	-	TGTGCCAGCAGCGTTATAGCGGCGAACACAGATACGCAGTATTTT	CASSVIAANTDTQYF
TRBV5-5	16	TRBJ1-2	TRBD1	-	TGTGCCAGCAGCTTGTCAGAGGCAGGGGGACTTTATGGCTACACCTTC	CASSLSEAGGLYGYTF
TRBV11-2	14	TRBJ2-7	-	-	TGTGCCAGCAGCCGGACGGGAGTTTTATACGAGCAGTACTTC	CASSRTGVLYEQYF
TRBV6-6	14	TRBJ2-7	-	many	TGTGCCAGCGCGAAAGGGGTTTGGACCTACGAGCAGTACTTC	CASAKGVWTYEQYF
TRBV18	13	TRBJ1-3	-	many	TGTGCCAGCTCACCGGGAAGCGGAAACACCATATATTTT	CASSPGSGNTIYF
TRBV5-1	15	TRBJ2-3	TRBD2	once	TGCGCCAGCAGCTTGGGCCTAGCGGGAACAGATACGCAGTATTTT	CASSLGLAGTDTQYF
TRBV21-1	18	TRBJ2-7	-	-	TGTGCCAGCAGCCCGCAACTGAGGGGGCGGACACGCTCCTACGAGCAGTACTTC	CASSPQLRGRTRSYEQYF
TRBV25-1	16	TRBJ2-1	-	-	TGTGCCAGCAGTGAATATGGGGGTGGCGGATACAATGAGCAGTTCTTC	CASSEYGGGGYNEQFF
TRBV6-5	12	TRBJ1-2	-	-	TGTGCCAGCAGTTATCTGGGGGATGGCTACACCTTC	CASSYLGDGYTF
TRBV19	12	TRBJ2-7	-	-	TGTGCCAGTAGTACCCCTGGCTACGAGCAGTACTTC	CASSTPGYEQYF
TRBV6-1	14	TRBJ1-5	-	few	TGTGCCAGCAGCCTCAGTTATAGCAATCAGCCCCAGCATTTT	CASSLSYSNQPQHF
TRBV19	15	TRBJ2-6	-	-	TGTGCCAGTAGTACACAGGGCGTTGGGGCCAACGTCCTGACTTTC	CASSTQGVGANVLTF
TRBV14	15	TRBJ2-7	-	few	TGTGCCAGCAGCGAATTCACCGGCCAGGGCTACGAGCAGTACTTC	CASSEFTGQGYEQYF
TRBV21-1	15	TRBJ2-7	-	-	TGTGCCAGCAGCAAAGATGGGACGGATCTATACGAGCAGTACTTC	CASSKDGTDLYEQYF
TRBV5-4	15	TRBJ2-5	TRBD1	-	TGTGCCAGCAGCTTCGGAGGACAGGGGGATGAGACCCAGTACTTC	CASSFGGQGDETQYF
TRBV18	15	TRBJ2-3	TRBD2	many	TGTGCCACCGAGACGGGACTAGCGGGCACAGATACGCAGTATTTT	CATETGLAGTDTQYF
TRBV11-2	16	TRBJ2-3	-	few	TGTGCCAGCAGCCGCAGGTCCGGCGGGAGCACAGATACGCAGTATTTT	CASSRRSGGSTDTQYF
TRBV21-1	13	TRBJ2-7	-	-	TGTGCCAGCAGTATTTTCAGCTCCTACGAGCAGTACTTC	CASSIFSSYEQYF
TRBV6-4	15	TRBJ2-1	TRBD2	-	TGTGCCAGCAGCCAAGCGGGGAGCTCCTACAATGAGCAGTTCTTC	CASSQAGSSYNEQFF
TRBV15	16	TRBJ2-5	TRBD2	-	TGTGCCACCAGTTCTGAGACGGGGGGTCGTCAAGAGACCCAGTACTTC	CATSSETGGRQETQYF
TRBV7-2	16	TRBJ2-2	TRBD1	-	TGTGCCAGCAGCTTCACAGGGGGACCGGGCACCGGGGAGCTGTTTTTT	CASSFTGGPGTGELFF
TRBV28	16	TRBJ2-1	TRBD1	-	TGTGCCAGCAGTATAACAGCCGGGACAGCAGACAATGAGCAGTTCTTC	CASSITAGTADNEQFF
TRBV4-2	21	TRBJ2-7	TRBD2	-	TGTGCCAGCAGCCAAGATCAAGTATGGCTAGCGGGCATAAAATCTTTCTACGAGCAGTACTTC	CASSQDQVWLAGIKSFYEQYF
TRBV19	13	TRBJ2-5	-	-	TGTGCCAGTAGTAGAAGACAGGAAGAGACCCAGTACTTC	CASSRRQEETQYF
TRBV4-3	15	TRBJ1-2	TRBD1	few	TGCGCCAGCAGCCAAGACCTGACAGGGGATTATGGCTACACCTTC	CASSQDLTGDYGYTF
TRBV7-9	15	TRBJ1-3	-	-	TGTGCCAGCAGCTTACCGGGGGCGACTGGAAACACCATATATTTT	CASSLPGATGNTIYF
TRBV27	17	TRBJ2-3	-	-	TGTGCCAGCAGTCCCAACCCTGGCAGGGGACGCACAGATACGCAGTATTTT	CASSPNPGRGRTDTQYF
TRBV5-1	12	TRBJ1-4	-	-	TGCGCCAGCAGCCTTGGGGTAGGGGAGTTGTTTTTT	CASSLGVGELFF
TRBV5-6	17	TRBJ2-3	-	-	TGTGCCAGCAGCGGCCAGACAGGCGCATATAGCACAGATACGCAGTATTTT	CASSGQTGAYSTDTQYF
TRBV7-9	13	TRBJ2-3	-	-	TGTGCCAGCAGCCGCGCCGGAGCAGATACGCAGTATTTT	CASSRAGADTQYF
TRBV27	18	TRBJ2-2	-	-	TGTGCCAGCAGTATTCGACCCATTGCCCGGATGGGCACCGGGGAGCTGTTTTTT	CASSIRPIARMGTGELFF
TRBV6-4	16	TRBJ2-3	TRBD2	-	TGTGCCAGCAGTGAATTAGCGGGAGGGCCGGCGGATACGCAGTATTTT	CASSELAGGPADTQYF
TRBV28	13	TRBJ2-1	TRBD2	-	TGTGCCATCGCCGGCAGGGAGGGCAATGAGCAGTTCTTC	CAIAGREGNEQFF
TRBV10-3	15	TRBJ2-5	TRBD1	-	TGTGCCATCAGTGAAGAGCCGGGACAGGTGGGACTCCAGTACTTC	CAISEEPGQVGLQYF
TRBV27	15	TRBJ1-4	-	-	TGTGCCAGCAGTTTCACAGGGAGGCGAAATGAAAAACTGTTTTTT	CASSFTGRRNEKLFF
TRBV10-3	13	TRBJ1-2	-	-	TGTGCCATCAGTGAGGACGGAAACTATGGCTACACCTTC	CAISEDGNYGYTF
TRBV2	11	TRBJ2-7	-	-	TGTGCCAGCAGTCAGGACAACGAGCAGTACTTC	CASSQDNEQYF
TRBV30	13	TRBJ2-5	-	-	TGTGCCTGGGGAAGACAGGTCGGGGAGACCCAGTACTTC	CAWGRQVGETQYF
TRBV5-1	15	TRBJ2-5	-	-	TGCGCCAGCAGCTTGGTCCCAGGGGGGGGAGAGACCCAGTACTTC	CASSLVPGGGETQYF
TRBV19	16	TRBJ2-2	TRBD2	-	TGTGCCAGTAGTATGTGGGGGAGGGTTAACACCGGGGAGCTGTTTTTT	CASSMWGRVNTGELFF
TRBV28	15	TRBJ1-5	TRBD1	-	TGTGCCAGCAGTTTCGACCGACAGGGCTATCAGCCCCAGCATTTT	CASSFDRQGYQPQHF
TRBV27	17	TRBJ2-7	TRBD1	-	TGTGCCAGCAGCAAGAGACCCGGGACAGGCAGCTCCTACGAGCAGTACTTC	CASSKRPGTGSSYEQYF
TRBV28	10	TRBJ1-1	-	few	TGTGCCAGCAGAAACACTGAAGCTTTCTTT	CASRNTEAFF
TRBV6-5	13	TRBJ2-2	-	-	TGTGCCAGCAGGGCTGGGAACACCGGGGAGCTGTTTTTT	CASRAGNTGELFF
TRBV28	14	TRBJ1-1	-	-	TGTGCCAGCAGTCCCGGGGCTTTGAACACTGAAGCTTTCTTT	CASSPGALNTEAFF
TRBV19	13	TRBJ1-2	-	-	TGTGCCAGTAGTATTGACCGAAACTATGGCTACACCTTC	CASSIDRNYGYTF
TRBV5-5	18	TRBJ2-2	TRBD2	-	TGTGCCAGCAGCTTGGTGGGACTAGCGGGCACGAACACCGGGGAGCTGTTTTTT	CASSLVGLAGTNTGELFF
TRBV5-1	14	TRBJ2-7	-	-	TGCGCCAGCAGCGGGAGCGGCACCCTTACCGAGCAGTACTTC	CASSGSGTLTEQYF